The rows below give T cell receptor beta chains drawn from one sample of a study of T cell responses to AZD1222 COVID-19 vaccine. The protocol was immunoSEQ multiplex PCR, while the TCRdb copy is restricted to in-frame clones and leaves out a portion. The repertoire consists of 80,000 to 130,000 clones, with around nine tenths occurring once and the leading ten covering 2.5% to 4%. Sequenced here: peripheral blood, sampled on day 0 of AZD1222 vaccination. The source is an adult in good health. Each CDR3 is given with its conserved first and last residue. D genes are given only for firm matches. Clone size, where shown, is once, few, many, or a class for clones that have expanded.

len | abundance | d_gene | j_gene | v_gene | CDR3nt | CDR3aa
14 | . | . | TRBJ1-5 | TRBV19 | TGTGCCAGTATTGGGGTATTAGGCAATCAGCCCCAGCATTTT | CASIGVLGNQPQHF
12 | . | TRBD1 | TRBJ1-1 | TRBV27 | TGTGCCAGCAGTCCTGGGACAGGGGAAGCTTTCTTT | CASSPGTGEAFF
14 | . | . | TRBJ2-7 | TRBV7-2 | TGTGCCAGCAGCTTAGGCCCCCAGTCCTACGAGCAGTACTTC | CASSLGPQSYEQYF
16 | . | . | TRBJ2-7 | TRBV15 | TGTGCCACCAGCAGAGAACGAACCTACGACTCCTACGAGCAGTACTTC | CATSRERTYDSYEQYF
16 | . | TRBD2 | TRBJ2-2 | TRBV7-3 | TGTGCCAGCAGCCTTTCCCGAAGCGGGGCTACCGGGGAGCTGTTTTTT | CASSLSRSGATGELFF
15 | . | TRBD1 | TRBJ2-7 | TRBV7-3 | TGTGCCAGCAGCTTAACGACAGGGACGGGCCACGAGCAGTACTTC | CASSLTTGTGHEQYF
14 | . | TRBD1 | TRBJ2-1 | TRBV19 | TGTGCCAGTAGCACAGGGGGCTCGGCCAATGAGCAGTTCTTC | CASSTGGSANEQFF
13 | . | . | TRBJ1-1 | TRBV7-3 | TGTGCCAGCAGCCGACAGCCCAACACTGAAGCTTTCTTT | CASSRQPNTEAFF
16 | . | . | TRBJ1-1 | TRBV27 | TGTGCCAGCAGCCCCACCCCTACAGCCCAGCGTCCCGAAGCTTTCTTT | CASSPTPTAQRPEAFF
14 | once | . | TRBJ1-6 | TRBV6-6 | TGTGCCAGCACAAGGAGCTCCTATAATTCACCCCTCCACTTT | CASTRSSYNSPLHF
16 | . | TRBD1 | TRBJ2-2 | TRBV7-9 | TGTGCCAGCAGCCGCCTAGGGACAGTAGAGGTCGGGGAGCTGTTTTTT | CASSRLGTVEVGELFF
14 | . | TRBD2 | TRBJ2-7 | TRBV6-5 | TGTGCCAGCAGTTCGGGACTAGCGGGATACGAGCAGTACTTC | CASSSGLAGYEQYF
16 | . | TRBD1 | TRBJ1-4 | TRBV5-6 | TGTGCCAGCAGCCCAGACAGGGGGCGAACTAATGAAAAACTGTTTTTT | CASSPDRGRTNEKLFF
13 | . | . | TRBJ1-5 | TRBV19 | TGTGCCAGTAGTATAGAACGGAATCAGCCCCAGCATTTT | CASSIERNQPQHF
14 | . | . | TRBJ1-1 | TRBV6-5 | TGTGCCAGCAGCCGAGGGGCTCCGAACACTGAAGCTTTCTTT | CASSRGAPNTEAFF
15 | . | . | TRBJ2-6 | TRBV5-1 | TGCGCCAGCAGCGCCACAGTCGCCGGGGCCAACGTCCTGACTTTC | CASSATVAGANVLTF
18 | once | . | TRBJ1-5 | TRBV6-2/TRBV6-3 | TGTGCCAGCAGTTACTTGCGGGCTAGAGGGGCTAGCAATCAGCCCCAGCATTTT | CASSYLRARGASNQPQHF
15 | once | . | TRBJ2-5 | TRBV5-1 | TGCGCCAGCAGCTTGGTGATCCAGGGGTCGGAGACCCAGTACTTC | CASSLVIQGSETQYF
14 | once | . | TRBJ2-4 | TRBV2 | TGTGCCAGCAGTTCCCCGGGAGAAAAAAACATTCAGTACTTC | CASSSPGEKNIQYF
15 | . | TRBD2 | TRBJ2-1 | TRBV9 | TGTGCCAGCAGCGTTCGACTAGCGGACTACAATGAGCAGTTCTTC | CASSVRLADYNEQFF
12 | . | . | TRBJ2-5 | TRBV6-5 | TGTGCCAGCAGAAGACGGCAAGAGACCCAGTACTTC | CASRRRQETQYF
16 | once | . | TRBJ1-3 | TRBV3-1/TRBV3-2 | TGTGCCAGCAGCCAAGGATTGCAGGGCTCTGGAAACACCATATATTTT | CASSQGLQGSGNTIYF
13 | . | TRBD1 | TRBJ1-1 | TRBV28 | TGTGCCAGCAGTTTTCCAGGGGGCACTGAAGCTTTCTTT | CASSFPGGTEAFF
15 | . | . | TRBJ1-6 | TRBV6-5 | TGTGCCAGCAGTTACTCGAGGGGGGATAATTCACCCCTCCACTTT | CASSYSRGDNSPLHF
17 | . | . | TRBJ2-7 | TRBV4-2 | TGTGCCAGCAGCCCAACAACCCTCTCGGGACTCGGCTACGAGCAGTACTTC | CASSPTTLSGLGYEQYF
15 | . | TRBD1 | TRBJ2-1 | TRBV4-1 | TGCGCCAGCAGCCAGGGACAGGGGGCGGACAATGAGCAGTTCTTC | CASSQGQGADNEQFF
13 | . | . | TRBJ1-2 | TRBV2 | TGTGCCAGCAGTGCAGGCAGGAACTATGGCTACACCTTC | CASSAGRNYGYTF